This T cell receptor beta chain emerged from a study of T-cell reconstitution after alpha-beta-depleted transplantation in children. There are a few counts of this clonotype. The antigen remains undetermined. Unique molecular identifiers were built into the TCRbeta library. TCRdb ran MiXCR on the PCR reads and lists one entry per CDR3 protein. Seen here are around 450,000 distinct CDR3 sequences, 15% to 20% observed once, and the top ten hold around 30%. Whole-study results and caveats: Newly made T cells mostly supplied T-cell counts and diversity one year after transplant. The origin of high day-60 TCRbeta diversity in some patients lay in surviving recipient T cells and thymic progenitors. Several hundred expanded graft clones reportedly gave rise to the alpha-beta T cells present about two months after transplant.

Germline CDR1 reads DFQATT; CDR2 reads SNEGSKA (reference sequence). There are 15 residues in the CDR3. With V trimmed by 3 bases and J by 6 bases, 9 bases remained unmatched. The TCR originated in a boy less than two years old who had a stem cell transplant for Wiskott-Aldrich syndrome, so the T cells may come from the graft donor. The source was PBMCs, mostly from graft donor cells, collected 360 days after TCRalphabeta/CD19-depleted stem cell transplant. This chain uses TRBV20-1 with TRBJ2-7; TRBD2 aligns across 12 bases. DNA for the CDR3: TGCAGTGCTAGTAAGTTAGGACTAGCGGGGAGCGAGCAGTACTTC. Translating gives CSASKLGLAGSEQYF.